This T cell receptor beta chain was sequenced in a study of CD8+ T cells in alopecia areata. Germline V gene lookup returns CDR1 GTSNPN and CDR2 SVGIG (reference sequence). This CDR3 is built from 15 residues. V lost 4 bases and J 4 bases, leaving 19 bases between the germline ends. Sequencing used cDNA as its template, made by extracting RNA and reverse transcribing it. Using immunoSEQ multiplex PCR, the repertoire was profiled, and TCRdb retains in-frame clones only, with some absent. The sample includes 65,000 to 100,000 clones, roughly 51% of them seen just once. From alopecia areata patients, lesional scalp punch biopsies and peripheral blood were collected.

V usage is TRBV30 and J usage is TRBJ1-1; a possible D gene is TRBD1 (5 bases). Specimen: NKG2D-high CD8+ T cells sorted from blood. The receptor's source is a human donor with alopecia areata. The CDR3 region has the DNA TGTGCCTGGACCTCAGGGTTTCCGTACTTCACTGAAGCTTTCTTT. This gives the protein CAWTSGFPYFTEAFF.